This T cell receptor (beta chain) was sequenced for a study of Graves' ophthalmopathy and Graves' hyperthyroidism. Looking at the study overall: Sampling took place at initial diagnosis, with peripheral blood obtained before any treatment. Notes on the study in general: In blood appeared most of the expanded thyroid clonotypes whose frequency exceeded 0.001. Ophthalmopathy and stable hyperthyroidism were discriminated by a 13-signature model, with about 90% sensitivity and around 81% specificity.

Using RNA transcripts, the TCR beta CDR3 regions were amplified. RT-PCR with HTBI primers came first, then second-round multiplex PCR. In TCRdb, the multiplex PCR reads were re-called with MiXCR into one record per CDR3 protein. This table has 680,000 or so distinct CDR3 sequences, 22% appearing once. As concerns this clonotype: No antigen is known for it.

Germline V gene lookup returns CDR1 LGHNT and CDR2 FRNRAP. With 7 bases clipped from V and 4 bases from J, the junction kept 17 bases outside the gene matches. The CDR3 covers 17 residues. The TCR comes from a woman aged 18 to 35 with stable Graves' hyperthyroidism. Some clones in this sample may be carry-over from other donors' samples. The rearrangement links TRBV12-5 to TRBJ2-7; TRBD2 matches at 9 bases. Sample: peripheral blood. The CDR3 region has the DNA TGTGCTAGTGCCCTTAAGGTGGGGACTAGCCCATTTTACGAGCAGTACTTC. Amino acid sequence: CASALKVGTSPFYEQYF.